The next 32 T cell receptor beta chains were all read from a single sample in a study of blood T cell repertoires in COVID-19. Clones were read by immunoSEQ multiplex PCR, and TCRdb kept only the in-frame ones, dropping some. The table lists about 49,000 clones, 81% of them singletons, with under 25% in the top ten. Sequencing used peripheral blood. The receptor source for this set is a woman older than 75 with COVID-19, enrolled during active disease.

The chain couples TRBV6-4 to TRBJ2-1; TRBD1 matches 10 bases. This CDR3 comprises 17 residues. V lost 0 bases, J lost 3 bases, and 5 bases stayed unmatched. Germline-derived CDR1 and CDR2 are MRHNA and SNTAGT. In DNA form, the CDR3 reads TGTGCCAGCAGTGACTCGATAGGGACAGGGGTCTACAATGAGCAGTTCTTC. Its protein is CASSDSIGTGVYNEQFF.

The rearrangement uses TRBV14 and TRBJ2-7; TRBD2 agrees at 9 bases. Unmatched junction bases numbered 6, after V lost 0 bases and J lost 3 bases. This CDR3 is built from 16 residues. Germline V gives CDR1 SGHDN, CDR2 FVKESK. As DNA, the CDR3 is TGTGCCAGCAGCCAAGATCATGGACTAGCGTACTACGAGCAGTACTTC. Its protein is CASSQDHGLAYYEQYF.

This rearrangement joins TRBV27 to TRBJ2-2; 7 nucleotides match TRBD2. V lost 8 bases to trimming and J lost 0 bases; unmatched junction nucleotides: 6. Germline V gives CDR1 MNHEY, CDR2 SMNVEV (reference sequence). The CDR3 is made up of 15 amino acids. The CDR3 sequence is CASSLGLANTGELFF. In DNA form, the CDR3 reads TGTGCCAGCTCACTCGGACTAGCGAACACCGGGGAGCTGTTTTTT.

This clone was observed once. The CDR3 DNA reads as TGCAGCGCCCGACAGGGGGCAGGTGAGACCCAGTACTTC. It yields the protein CSARQGAGETQYF. The chain carries TRBV29-1 and TRBJ2-5; TRBD1 aligns across 10 bases. V was pared by 7 bases and J by 5 bases, with 7 bases of the junction left unmatched. CDR3 length: 13 amino acids. Germline-derived CDR1 and CDR2 are SQVTM and ANQGSEA.

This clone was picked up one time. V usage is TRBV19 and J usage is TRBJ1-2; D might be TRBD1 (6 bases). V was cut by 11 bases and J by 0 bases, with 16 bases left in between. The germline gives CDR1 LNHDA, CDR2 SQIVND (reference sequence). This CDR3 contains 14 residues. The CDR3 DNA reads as TGTGCCTCCACCGCGGGGGGGCCTAACTATGGCTACACCTTC. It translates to CASTAGGPNYGYTF.

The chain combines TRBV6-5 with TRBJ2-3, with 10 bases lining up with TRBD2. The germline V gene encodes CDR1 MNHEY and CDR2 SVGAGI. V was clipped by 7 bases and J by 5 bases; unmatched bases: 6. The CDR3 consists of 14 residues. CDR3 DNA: TGTGCCAGCAAGGCTAGCGGGAGTCTAGATACGCAGTATTTT. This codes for CASKASGSLDTQYF.

DNA for the CDR3: TGTGCCAGTAGGACTCGGGGCACTGAAGCTTTCTTT. Protein sequence: CASRTRGTEAFF. The V and J genes are TRBV19 and TRBJ1-1, with D hard to call. The germline CDR1 and CDR2 sequences are LNHDA and SQIVND (reference sequence). Trimming pared 6 bases from V and 4 bases from J, leaving 9 bases between. The CDR3 consists of 12 residues.

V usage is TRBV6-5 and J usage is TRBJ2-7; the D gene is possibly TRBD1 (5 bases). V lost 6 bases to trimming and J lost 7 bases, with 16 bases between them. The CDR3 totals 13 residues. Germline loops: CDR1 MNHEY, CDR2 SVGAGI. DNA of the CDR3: TGTGCCAGCAGCGACCCGTGGGGCCAGGAGCAGTACTTC. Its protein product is CASSDPWGQEQYF.

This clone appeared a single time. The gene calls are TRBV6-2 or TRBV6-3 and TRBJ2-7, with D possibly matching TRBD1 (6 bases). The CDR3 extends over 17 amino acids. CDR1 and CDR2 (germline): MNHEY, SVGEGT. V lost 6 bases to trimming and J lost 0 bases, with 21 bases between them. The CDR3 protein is CASSHSGGSFNSYEQYF. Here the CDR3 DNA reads TGTGCCAGCAGCCACAGTGGGGGCAGTTTCAACTCCTACGAGCAGTACTTC.

The CDR3, as DNA: TGCAGCGTTGAAAAGGGGAGGGGCACAGATACGCAGTATTTT. Amino acid sequence: CSVEKGRGTDTQYF. V and J are TRBV29-1 and TRBJ2-3; TRBD2 aligns across 7 bases. The junction had 3 bases not matched to a gene; V was cut back by 2 bases and J by 1 base. The germline V gene has CDR1 SQVTM and CDR2 ANQGSEA. This CDR3 spans 14 amino acids.

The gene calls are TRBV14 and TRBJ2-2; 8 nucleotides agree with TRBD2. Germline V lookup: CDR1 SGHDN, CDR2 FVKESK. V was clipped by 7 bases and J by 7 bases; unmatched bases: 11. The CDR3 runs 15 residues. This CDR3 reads CASKSSSGSNGELFF. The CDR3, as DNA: TGTGCCAGCAAATCCTCCAGCGGGAGTAACGGGGAGCTGTTTTTT. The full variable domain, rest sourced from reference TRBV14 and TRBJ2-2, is EAGVTQFPSHSVIEKGQTVTLRCDPISGHDNLYWYRRVMGKEIKFLLHFVKESKQDESGMPNNRFLAERTGGTYSTLKVQPAELEDSGVYFCASKSSSGSNGELFFGEGSRLTVL.

CDR3 in amino acids: CASSQVDEQFF. CDR3 nucleotides: TGTGCCAGCAGCCAGGTAGATGAGCAGTTCTTC. V gene TRBV3-1 (or the pseudogene TRBV3-2) combines with J gene TRBJ2-1; no clear D. In germline, CDR1 is LGHDT, CDR2 YNNKEL (reference sequence). The CDR3 runs 11 residues. Trimming shortened V by 3 bases and J by 8 bases, and 5 bases separated the two germline ends.

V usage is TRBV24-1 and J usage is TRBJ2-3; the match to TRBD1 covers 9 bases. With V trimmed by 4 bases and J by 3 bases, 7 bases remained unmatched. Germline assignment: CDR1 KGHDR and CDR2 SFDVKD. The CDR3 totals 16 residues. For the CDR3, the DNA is TGTGCCACCAGTGACCCCGGGACAGGGCTGACAGATACGCAGTATTTT. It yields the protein CATSDPGTGLTDTQYF.

CDR3 residues: CASSSGKGSYNEQFF. CDR3 coding DNA: TGTGCCAGCAGCTCAGGGAAGGGCTCCTACAATGAGCAGTTCTTC. This sequence joins TRBV11-3 and TRBJ2-1; possibly TRBD1 for D (5 bases). CDR3 length: 15 amino acids. Looked up from germline, CDR1 is SGHNT and CDR2 is YENEEA. Trimming stripped 4 bases from V and 0 bases from J, with 10 bases between.

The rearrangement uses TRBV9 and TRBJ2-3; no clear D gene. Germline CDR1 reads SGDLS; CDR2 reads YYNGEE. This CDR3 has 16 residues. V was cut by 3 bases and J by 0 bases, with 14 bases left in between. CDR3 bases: TGTGCCAGCAGCGAAGACGGGTACCCTAGCACAGATACGCAGTATTTT. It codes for CASSEDGYPSTDTQYF.

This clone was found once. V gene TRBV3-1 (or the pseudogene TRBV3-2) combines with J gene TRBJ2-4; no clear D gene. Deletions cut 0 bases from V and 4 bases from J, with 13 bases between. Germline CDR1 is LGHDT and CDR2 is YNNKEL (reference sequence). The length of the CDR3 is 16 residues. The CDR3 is CASSQEFGGWKNIQYF. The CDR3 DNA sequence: TGTGCCAGCAGCCAAGAATTTGGCGGTTGGAAAAACATTCAGTACTTC.

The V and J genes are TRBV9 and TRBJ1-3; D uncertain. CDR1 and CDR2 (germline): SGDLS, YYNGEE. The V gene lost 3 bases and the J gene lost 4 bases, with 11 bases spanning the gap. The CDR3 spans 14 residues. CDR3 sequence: CASSGTAGGNTIYF. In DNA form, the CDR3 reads TGTGCCAGCAGCGGGACGGCGGGGGGAAACACCATATATTTT.

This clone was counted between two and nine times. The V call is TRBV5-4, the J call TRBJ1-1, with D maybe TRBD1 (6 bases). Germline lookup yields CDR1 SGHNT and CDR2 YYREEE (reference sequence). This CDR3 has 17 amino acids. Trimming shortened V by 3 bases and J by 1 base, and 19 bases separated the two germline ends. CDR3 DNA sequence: TGTGCCAGCAGCTCTGGGTGGGGGACACCGAAGAACACTGAAGCTTTCTTT. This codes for CASSSGWGTPKNTEAFF.

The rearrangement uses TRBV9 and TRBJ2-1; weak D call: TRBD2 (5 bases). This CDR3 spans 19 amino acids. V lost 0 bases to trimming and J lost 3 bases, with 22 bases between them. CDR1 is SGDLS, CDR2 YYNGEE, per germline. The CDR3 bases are TGTGCCAGCAGCGTAGGGCCCTCGAGCGGTAAACGGTACTACAATGAGCAGTTCTTC. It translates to CASSVGPSSGKRYYNEQFF. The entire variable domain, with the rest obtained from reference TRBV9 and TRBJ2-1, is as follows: DSGVTQTPKHLITATGQRVTLRCSPRSGDLSVYWYQQSLDQGLQFLIQYYNGEERAKGNILERFSAQQFPDLHSELNLSSLELGDSALYFCASSVGPSSGKRYYNEQFFGPGTRLTVL.

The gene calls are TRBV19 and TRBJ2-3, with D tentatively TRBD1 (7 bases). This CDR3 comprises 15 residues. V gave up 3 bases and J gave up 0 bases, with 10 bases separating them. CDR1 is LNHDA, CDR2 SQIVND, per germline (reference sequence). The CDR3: CASSIRGESTDTQYF. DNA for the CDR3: TGTGCCAGTAGTATCAGGGGGGAGAGCACAGATACGCAGTATTTT.

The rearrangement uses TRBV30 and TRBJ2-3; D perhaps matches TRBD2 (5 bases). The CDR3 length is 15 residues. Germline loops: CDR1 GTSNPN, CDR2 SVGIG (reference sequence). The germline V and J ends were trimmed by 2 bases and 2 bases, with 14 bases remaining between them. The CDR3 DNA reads TGTGCCTGGAGTAAGCTAGCCAATCCCACAGATACGCAGTATTTT. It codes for CAWSKLANPTDTQYF.

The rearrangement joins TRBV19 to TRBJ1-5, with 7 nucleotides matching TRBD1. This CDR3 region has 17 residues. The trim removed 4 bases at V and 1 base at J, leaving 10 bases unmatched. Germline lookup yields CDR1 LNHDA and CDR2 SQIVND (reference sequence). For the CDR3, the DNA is TGTGCCAGTAGTAGGCTTTTGGCAGGGGGAAGCAATCAGCCCCAGCATTTT. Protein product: CASSRLLAGGSNQPQHF.

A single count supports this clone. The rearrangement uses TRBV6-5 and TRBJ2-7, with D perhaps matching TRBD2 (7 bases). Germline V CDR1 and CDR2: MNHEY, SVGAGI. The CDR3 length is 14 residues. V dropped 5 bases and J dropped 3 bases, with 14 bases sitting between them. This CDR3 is CASSHGLGGYEQYF. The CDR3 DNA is TGTGCCAGCAGTCACGGACTAGGGGGCTACGAGCAGTACTTC.

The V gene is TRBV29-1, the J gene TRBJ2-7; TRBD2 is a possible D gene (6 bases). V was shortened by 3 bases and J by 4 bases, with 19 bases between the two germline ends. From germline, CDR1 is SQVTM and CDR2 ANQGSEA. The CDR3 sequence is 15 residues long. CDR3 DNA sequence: TGCAGCGTTGAGGGGGGAGCCCCTCATGGGTACGAGCAGTACTTC. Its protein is CSVEGGAPHGYEQYF.

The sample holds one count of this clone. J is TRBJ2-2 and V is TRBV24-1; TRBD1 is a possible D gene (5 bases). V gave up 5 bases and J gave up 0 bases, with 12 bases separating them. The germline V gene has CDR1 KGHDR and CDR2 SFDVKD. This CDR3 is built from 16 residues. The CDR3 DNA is TGTGCCACCAGTGGTAGGGGTACAGCGAACACCGGGGAGCTGTTTTTT. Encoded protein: CATSGRGTANTGELFF.

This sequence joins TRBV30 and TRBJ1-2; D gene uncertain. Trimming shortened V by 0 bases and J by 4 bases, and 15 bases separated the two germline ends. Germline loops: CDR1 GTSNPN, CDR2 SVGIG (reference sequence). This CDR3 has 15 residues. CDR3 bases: TGTGCCTGGAGTGTAAGTCGGCTAGCCCTCTATGGCTACACCTTC. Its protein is CAWSVSRLALYGYTF. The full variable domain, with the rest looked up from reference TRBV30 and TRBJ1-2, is SQTIHQWPATLVQPVGSPLSLECTVEGTSNPNLYWYRQAAGRGLQLLFYSVGIGQISSEVPQNLSASRPQDRQFILSSKKLLLSDSGFYLCAWSVSRLALYGYTFGSGTRLTVV.

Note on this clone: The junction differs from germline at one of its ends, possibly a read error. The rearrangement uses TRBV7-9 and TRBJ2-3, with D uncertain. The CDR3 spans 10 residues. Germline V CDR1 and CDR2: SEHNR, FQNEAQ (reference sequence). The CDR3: CASSLETLHF. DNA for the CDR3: TGTGCCAGCAGCTTAGAGACTTTACATTTT.

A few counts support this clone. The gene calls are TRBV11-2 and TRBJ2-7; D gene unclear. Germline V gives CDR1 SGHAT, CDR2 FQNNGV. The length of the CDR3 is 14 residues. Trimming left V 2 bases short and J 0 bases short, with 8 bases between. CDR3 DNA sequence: TGTGCCAGCAGCTTATCCCTAAGCTCCTACGAGCAGTACTTC. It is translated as CASSLSLSSYEQYF. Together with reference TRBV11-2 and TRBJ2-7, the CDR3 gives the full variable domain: EAGVAQSPRYKIIEKRQSVAFWCNPISGHATLYWYQQILGQGPKLLIQFQNNGVVDDSQLPKDRFSAERLKGVDSTLKIQPAKLEDSAVYLCASSLSLSSYEQYFGPGTRLTVT.

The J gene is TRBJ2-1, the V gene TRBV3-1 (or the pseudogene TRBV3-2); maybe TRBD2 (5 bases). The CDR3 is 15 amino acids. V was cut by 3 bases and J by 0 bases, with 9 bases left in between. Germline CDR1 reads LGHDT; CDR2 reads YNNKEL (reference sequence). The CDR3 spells CASSQRVNSYNEQFF. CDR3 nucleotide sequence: TGTGCCAGCAGCCAGCGGGTCAACTCCTACAATGAGCAGTTCTTC.

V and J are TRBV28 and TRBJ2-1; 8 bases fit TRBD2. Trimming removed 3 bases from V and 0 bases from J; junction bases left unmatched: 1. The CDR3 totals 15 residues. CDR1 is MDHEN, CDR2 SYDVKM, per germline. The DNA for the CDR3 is TGTGCCAGCAGTTTGGCGGGAGGCTCCTACAATGAGCAGTTCTTC. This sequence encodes CASSLAGGSYNEQFF.

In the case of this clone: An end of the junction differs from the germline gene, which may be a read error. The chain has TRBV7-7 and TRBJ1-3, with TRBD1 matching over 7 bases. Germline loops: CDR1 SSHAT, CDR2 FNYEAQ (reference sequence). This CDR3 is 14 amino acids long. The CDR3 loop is CASSQGQAGNTIYF. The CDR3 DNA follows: TGTGCTAGCAGCCAAGGACAGGCTGGAAACACCATATATTTT. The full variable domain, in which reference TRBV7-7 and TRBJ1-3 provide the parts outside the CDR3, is GAGVSQSPRYKVTKRGQDVTLRCDPISSHATLYWYQQALGQGPEFLTYFNYEAQPDKSGLPSDRFSAERPEGSISTLTIQRTEQRDSAMYRCASSQGQAGNTIYFGEGSWLTVV.

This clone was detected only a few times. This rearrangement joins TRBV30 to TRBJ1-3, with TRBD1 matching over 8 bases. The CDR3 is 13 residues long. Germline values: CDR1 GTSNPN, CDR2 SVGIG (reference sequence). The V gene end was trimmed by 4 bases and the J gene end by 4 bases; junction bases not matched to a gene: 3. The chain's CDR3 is CAWKQGAGNTIYF. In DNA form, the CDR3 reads TGTGCCTGGAAGCAGGGGGCGGGAAACACCATATATTTT. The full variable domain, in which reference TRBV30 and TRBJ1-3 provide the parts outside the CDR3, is SQTIHQWPATLVQPVGSPLSLECTVEGTSNPNLYWYRQAAGRGLQLLFYSVGIGQISSEVPQNLSASRPQDRQFILSSKKLLLSDSGFYLCAWKQGAGNTIYFGEGSWLTVV.